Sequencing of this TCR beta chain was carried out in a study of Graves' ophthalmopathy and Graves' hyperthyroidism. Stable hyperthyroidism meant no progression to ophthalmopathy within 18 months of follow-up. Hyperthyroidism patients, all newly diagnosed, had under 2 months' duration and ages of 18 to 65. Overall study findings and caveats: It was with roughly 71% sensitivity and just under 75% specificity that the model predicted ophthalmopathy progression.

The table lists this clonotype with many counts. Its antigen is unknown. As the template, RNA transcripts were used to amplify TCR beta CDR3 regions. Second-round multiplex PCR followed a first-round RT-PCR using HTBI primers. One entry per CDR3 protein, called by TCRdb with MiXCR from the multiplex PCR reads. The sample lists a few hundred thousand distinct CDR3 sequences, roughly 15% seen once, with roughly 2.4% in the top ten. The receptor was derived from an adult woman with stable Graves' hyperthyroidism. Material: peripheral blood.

The CDR3 sequence is CSASSGRVTGELFF. The CDR3 coding sequence is TGCAGTGCTAGTTCCGGGAGGGTCACCGGGGAGCTGTTTTTT. The chain carries TRBV20-1 and TRBJ2-2, with 8 nucleotides matching TRBD2. The V gene's germline CDR1 is DFQATT and CDR2 SNEGSKA (reference sequence). J gave up 4 bases and V 3 bases, and 4 bases lay outside the gene matches. This CDR3 spans 14 amino acids.